One sample yielded the 31 T cell receptor beta chains listed below, sequenced in a study of blood T cell repertoires in COVID-19. TCRdb keeps only in-frame clones here, not all; method: immunoSEQ multiplex PCR. Here the sample spans around 300,000 clones, roughly 90% being singletons. The sequenced material came from PBMCs or T cells enriched from blood (not recorded which). The receptors were gathered from a woman aged 60-70 years who had recovered from COVID-19.

This sequence joins TRBV9 and TRBJ2-4, with TRBD1 as a possible D gene (6 bases). V was shortened by 4 bases and J by 6 bases, with 17 bases between the two germline ends. The CDR3 totals 15 residues. Germline V gives CDR1 SGDLS, CDR2 YYNGEE. CDR3 protein: CASSITQGPGNIQYF. Here the CDR3 DNA reads TGTGCCAGCAGCATCACCCAGGGGCCCGGAAACATTCAGTACTTC.

The chain has TRBV2 and TRBJ1-1; 12 bases fit TRBD1. CDR1 is SNHLY and CDR2 is FYNNEI in the germline V gene. This CDR3 spans 15 amino acids. V gave up 6 bases and J gave up 6 bases; unmatched junction bases: 8. The CDR3 nucleotides read TGTGCCAGCAGAGCGGGACAGGGGGCTATCGCTGAAGCTTTCTTT. Translated, it gives CASRAGQGAIAEAFF.

The CDR3 is CASTRSRTGSTDTQYF. In DNA form, the CDR3 reads TGTGCCAGCACCCGAAGCCGGACAGGATCCACAGATACGCAGTATTTT. This chain connects TRBV11-2 to TRBJ2-3; 7 nucleotides agree with TRBD1. The CDR3 totals 16 residues. The germline V gene has CDR1 SGHAT and CDR2 FQNNGV. Trimming removed 7 bases from V and 2 bases from J; junction bases left unmatched: 12. Full variable domain (rest looked up from reference TRBV11-2 and TRBJ2-3): EAGVAQSPRYKIIEKRQSVAFWCNPISGHATLYWYQQILGQGPKLLIQFQNNGVVDDSQLPKDRFSAERLKGVDSTLKIQPAKLEDSAVYLCASTRSRTGSTDTQYFGPGTRLTVL.

The V gene is TRBV19, the J gene TRBJ1-1; maybe TRBD1 (5 bases). CDR3 length: 13 amino acids. Per the germline V gene, CDR1 is LNHDA and CDR2 is SQIVND (reference sequence). V gave up 4 bases and J gave up 7 bases, with 13 bases separating them. CDR3 sequence: CASSNSGSGEAFF. The DNA for the CDR3 is TGTGCCAGTAGTAATTCAGGGTCGGGTGAAGCTTTCTTT.

This chain joins TRBV7-9 and TRBJ2-1, with TRBD2 as a possible D gene (6 bases). The CDR3 has 16 residues. Trimming shortened V by 1 base and J by 6 bases, and 16 bases separated the two germline ends. Germline V gives CDR1 SEHNR, CDR2 FQNEAQ (reference sequence). This CDR3 is CASSLVQDVGGNEQFF. CDR3 bases: TGTGCCAGCAGCTTAGTGCAGGATGTCGGGGGCAATGAGCAGTTCTTC.

The chain uses TRBV7-2 and TRBJ2-1; 13 nucleotides line up with TRBD2. The germline V gene has CDR1 SGHTA and CDR2 FQGNSA. Trimming cost V 5 bases and J 10 bases; bases outside gene matches: 5. The CDR3 totals 14 residues. The CDR3 spells CASSTLAGGIEQFF. The CDR3 region has the DNA TGTGCCAGCAGCACACTAGCGGGAGGGATAGAGCAGTTCTTC.

The V and J genes are TRBV19 and TRBJ2-3, with 12 bases aligning to TRBD2. V shed 1 base, J shed 4 bases, and the junction held 3 bases outside the gene matches. CDR1 and CDR2 from the germline V gene are LNHDA and SQIVND (reference sequence). This CDR3 comprises 16 residues. CDR3 region: CASSIGLAGGPDTQYF. The CDR3 DNA reads TGTGCCAGTAGTATAGGGCTAGCGGGGGGGCCAGATACGCAGTATTTT.

The chain is built from TRBV6-5 and TRBJ1-1; weak D call: TRBD1 (5 bases). The germline CDR1 and CDR2 sequences are MNHEY and SVGAGI. The CDR3 contains 12 residues. V shed 6 bases and J shed 3 bases, with 8 bases lying between them. The CDR3 region is CASRGRDTEAFF. The CDR3 DNA is TGTGCCAGCAGAGGCAGGGACACTGAAGCTTTCTTT.

This chain uses TRBV19 with TRBJ2-1, with D perhaps TRBD1 (5 bases). V lost 8 bases and J lost 3, with 8 bases in between. Looked up from germline, CDR1 is LNHDA and CDR2 is SQIVND (reference sequence). The CDR3 has 12 amino acids. Here the CDR3 DNA reads TGTGCCAGTTCGGACAACTACAATGAGCAGTTCTTC. It is translated as CASSDNYNEQFF.

The V gene is TRBV28, the J gene TRBJ2-7; possible D gene TRBD2, 7 bases. CDR1 MDHEN and CDR2 SYDVKM come from the germline V gene. The CDR3 is 14 residues long. Trimming took 7 bases from V and 4 from J, leaving 17 bases between them. The CDR3 DNA is TGTGCCAGCATGGCGGGAGCAGGGGTGTACGAGCAGTACTTC. Translated: CASMAGAGVYEQYF. Filled out from reference TRBV28 and TRBJ2-7, the complete variable domain reads DVKVTQSSRYLVKRTGEKVFLECVQDMDHENMFWYRQDPGLGLRLIYFSYDVKMKEKGDIPEGYSVSREKKERFSLILESASTNQTSMYLCASMAGAGVYEQYFGPGTRLTVT.

The chain uses TRBV3-1 (or the pseudogene TRBV3-2) and TRBJ1-3, with D perhaps matching TRBD1 (5 bases). Germline CDR1 LGHDT, CDR2 YNNKEL (reference sequence). This CDR3 is built from 15 residues. V was trimmed by 5 bases and J by 2 bases, leaving 13 bases between them. In DNA form, the CDR3 reads TGTGCCAGCAGCTCCGACAGTAATGCTGGAAACACCATATATTTT. It codes for CASSSDSNAGNTIYF.

V usage is TRBV6-6 and J usage is TRBJ2-7, with D perhaps matching TRBD2 (6 bases). This CDR3 has 14 amino acids. V was pared by 8 bases and J by 2 bases, with 16 bases between. The germline V gene has CDR1 MNHNY and CDR2 SVGAGI (reference sequence). CDR3 nucleotide sequence: TGTGCCAGCGTTTCCGGGGGTTTGGCCTACGAGCAGTACTTC. Its protein is CASVSGGLAYEQYF.

This chain links TRBV11-2 with TRBJ1-6; TRBD1 aligns across 9 bases. The V gene's germline CDR1 is SGHAT and CDR2 FQNNGV. The CDR3 is 16 amino acids. The trim removed 2 bases at V and 9 bases at J, leaving 8 bases unmatched. CDR3 region: CASSLQPGQGISPLHF. Here the CDR3 DNA reads TGTGCCAGCAGCTTACAACCGGGACAGGGTATTTCACCCCTCCACTTT.

The rearrangement links TRBV12-3 or TRBV12-4 to TRBJ2-2; 7 bases are a match to TRBD1. This CDR3 is built from 13 residues. J lost 0 bases, V lost 11 bases, and 3 bases had no gene match. CDR3 DNA sequence: TGTGCCCACGGACAGGCGAACACCGGGGAGCTGTTTTTT. It codes for CAHGQANTGELFF.

The chain employs TRBV6-5 and TRBJ2-7, with D perhaps matching TRBD1 (6 bases). The V gene's germline CDR1 is MNHEY and CDR2 SVGAGI. The CDR3 sequence is 13 residues long. V shed 6 bases and J shed 3 bases, with 12 bases lying between them. The CDR3 region is CASRRDNNYEQYF. The CDR3 nucleotides are TGTGCCAGCAGAAGGGACAACAACTACGAGCAGTACTTC.

The rearrangement joins TRBV10-2 to TRBJ2-7, with 7 bases that match TRBD1. J lost 2 bases, V lost 8 bases, and 6 bases had no gene match. CDR1 and CDR2 (germline): WSHSY, SAAADI. The CDR3 has 13 residues. CDR3 bases: TGCGCCAGCCTGGACAGGATGACCTACGAGCAGTACTTC. Residues: CASLDRMTYEQYF.

The J gene is TRBJ2-5, the V gene TRBV7-2, with 16 positions matching TRBD2. V lost 6 bases, J lost 5 bases, and 9 bases stayed unmatched. Germline V gene lookup returns CDR1 SGHTA and CDR2 FQGNSA. The CDR3 totals 17 residues. The CDR3 nucleotides read TGTGCCAGCAGTTCCGGGACTAGCGGGGGGGCCCTTGAGACCCAGTACTTC. This encodes CASSSGTSGGALETQYF.

The CDR3 DNA sequence: TGCGCCAGCAGCCGCCCCGAGTCTACTTCACCCCTCCACTTT. Translated: CASSRPESTSPLHF. V and J are TRBV5-1 and TRBJ1-6, with no clear D. V dropped 4 bases and J dropped 9 bases, with 14 bases sitting between them. This CDR3 is 14 amino acids long. Germline V gene data show CDR1 as SGHRS and CDR2 as YFSETQ.

This chain links TRBV19 with TRBJ1-5, with D unclear. The CDR3 sequence is 15 residues long. Germline V lookup: CDR1 LNHDA, CDR2 SQIVND (reference sequence). Trimming shortened V by 7 bases and J by 0 bases, and 13 bases separated the two germline ends. In DNA, the CDR3 is TGTGCCAGTAACTGGAAGGGAGGTAGCAATCAGCCCCAGCATTTT. This encodes CASNWKGGSNQPQHF.

V and J are TRBV7-9 and TRBJ1-2, with 7 bases matching TRBD1. Trimming at V came to 5 bases and at J to 8 bases, leaving 8 bases not matched to a gene. Germline CDR1 and CDR2: SEHNR and FQNEAQ (reference sequence). This CDR3 is 13 amino acids long. Here the CDR3 DNA reads TGTGCCAGCAGCCCCACGGGACAGTACGGCTACACCTTC. This encodes CASSPTGQYGYTF.

V is TRBV9 and J is TRBJ1-1; 7 bases map to TRBD1. Germline trimming cut 3 bases from V and 0 bases from J; bases unmatched to any gene: 5. Germline V gives CDR1 SGDLS, CDR2 YYNGEE. The CDR3 has 15 residues. DNA for the CDR3: TGTGCCAGCAGCGCAAACAGGGGTATGAACACTGAAGCTTTCTTT. This gives the protein CASSANRGMNTEAFF.

In this sample, this clone turned up a few times. The chain employs TRBV4-1 and TRBJ1-4; D unresolved. V lost 0 bases to trimming and J lost 13 bases, with 15 bases between them. There are 14 residues in the CDR3. Germline V gene data show CDR1 as MGHRA and CDR2 as YSYEKL. CDR3 residues: CASSQEDSGAGLFF. CDR3 coding DNA: TGCGCCAGCAGCCAAGAAGATAGTGGCGCGGGACTGTTTTTT.

This chain uses TRBV6-5 with TRBJ2-2, with a weak D call TRBD2 (6 bases). The ends were cut back, 6 bases at V and 2 bases at J, with 13 bases in the middle. This CDR3 has 15 amino acids. CDR1 and CDR2 from the germline V gene are MNHEY and SVGAGI. As DNA, the CDR3 is TGTGCCAGCAGCCCAGGGAGGATAAACACCGGGGAGCTGTTTTTT. This sequence encodes CASSPGRINTGELFF.

The CDR3 DNA follows: TGTGCCAGCAGTTTACAGGGGAAGAAATACGAGCAGTACTTC. This codes for CASSLQGKKYEQYF. This sequence joins TRBV28 and TRBJ2-7, with D maybe TRBD1 (6 bases). V was trimmed by 2 bases and J by 4 bases, leaving 12 bases between them. The germline V gene has CDR1 MDHEN and CDR2 SYDVKM. This CDR3 is built from 14 residues.

V usage is TRBV28 and J usage is TRBJ2-7; TRBD2 matches 9 bases. Germline V CDR1 and CDR2: MDHEN, SYDVKM. The CDR3 consists of 16 residues. Trimming took 9 bases from V and 4 from J; bases not matched to a gene: 16. The CDR3 loop is CASQPGGSGGSYEQYF. CDR3 nucleotide sequence: TGTGCCAGTCAACCCGGCGGTAGCGGGGGAAGTTACGAGCAGTACTTC.

The chain links TRBV2 to TRBJ1-3; a weak D match, TRBD1 (6 bases). This CDR3 has 14 amino acids. Germline values: CDR1 SNHLY, CDR2 FYNNEI. V lost 5 bases and J 4 bases, leaving 12 bases between the germline ends. CDR3 sequence reads: CASSTGLGGNTIYF. Written as DNA, the CDR3 is TGTGCCAGCAGTACAGGGTTGGGGGGAAACACCATATATTTT.

The chain carries TRBV30 and TRBJ1-2; D is uncertain. Germline V gene data show CDR1 as GTSNPN and CDR2 as SVGIG (reference sequence). The CDR3 runs to 14 residues. V dropped 4 bases and J dropped 4 bases, with 16 bases sitting between them. The CDR3 sequence is CAWMDLRGFYGYTF. CDR3 in DNA: TGTGCCTGGATGGACCTGCGGGGATTCTATGGCTACACCTTC.

The V gene is TRBV5-1, the J gene TRBJ1-2, with 9 bases identical to TRBD1. The CDR3 has 14 residues. Germline CDR1 is SGHRS and CDR2 is YFSETQ. J lost 4 bases, V lost 4 bases, and 5 bases had no gene match. CDR3 DNA sequence: TGCGCCAGCAGCCCGACAGGGGGGGTCTATGGCTACACCTTC. It encodes CASSPTGGVYGYTF. Full variable domain (remainder filled in from reference TRBV5-1 and TRBJ1-2): KAGVTQTPRYLIKTRGQQVTLSCSPISGHRSVSWYQQTPGQGLQFLFEYFSETQRNKGNFPGRFSGRQFSNSRSEMNVSTLELGDSALYLCASSPTGGVYGYTFGSGTRLTVV.

The genes are TRBV21-1 and TRBJ1-4. TRBV21-1 is marked as a pseudogene. This CDR3 spans 18 amino acids. The CDR3 DNA sequence: TGTGCCAGCAGCAAAGGATTCAAAGGAGAACCTCAGATTGAAAAACTGTTTTTT. The encoded protein is CASSKGFKGEPQIEKLFF.

This chain joins TRBV10-2 and TRBJ1-2; D possibly corresponds to TRBD1 (5 bases). V lost 0 bases to trimming and J lost 4 bases, with 9 bases between them. The CDR3 consists of 14 residues. Germline CDR1 is WSHSY and CDR2 is SAAADI. CDR3 in DNA: TGCGCCAGCAGTGAGTCCTCCCAGGGCTATGGCTACACCTTC. This encodes CASSESSQGYGYTF.

The chain recombines TRBV29-1 with TRBJ2-1, with 8 nucleotides matching TRBD2. The V gene's germline CDR1 is SQVTM and CDR2 ANQGSEA. The junction had 5 bases not matched to a gene; V was cut back by 1 base and J by 0 bases. The CDR3 totals 16 residues. The CDR3 nucleotides read TGCAGCGTTGAAGGAACAGCGGGGGCCTCCTACAATGAGCAGTTCTTC. Its translation is CSVEGTAGASYNEQFF.